These T cell receptor beta chains were read from a single sample in a study of blood T cell repertoires in COVID-19. Here immunoSEQ multiplex PCR was the method, and the copy in TCRdb shows in-frame clones only, minus some. This repertoire shows fewer than 95,000 clones, nearly 90% found once; its top ten account for 8% to 10%. The sample comprised peripheral blood. Receptors were obtained from a man aged 50-59 years with acute or convalescent COVID-19. Both conserved end residues are part of each CDR3. A D gene is named only where the DNA matches it firmly. Clone size, where shown, is once, few, many, or a class for clones that have expanded.

J gene	V gene	clone size	D gene	CDR3 protein	CDR3 DNA
TRBJ1-2	TRBV24-1	-	-	CATSDRDKRSGYTF	TGTGCCACCAGTGACCGAGACAAAAGAAGTGGCTACACCTTC
TRBJ1-2	TRBV28	-	-	CASSLSRGRGGYTF	TGTGCCAGCAGTTTATCCCGGGGCAGGGGAGGCTACACCTTC
TRBJ2-7	TRBV6-1	-	-	CASSETGTVYEQYF	TGTGCCAGCAGTGAGACAGGTACGGTTTACGAGCAGTACTTC
TRBJ1-1	TRBV2	few	TRBD1	CASQRTGIGTEAFF	TGTGCCAGCCAACGGACAGGGATTGGCACTGAAGCTTTCTTT
TRBJ1-2	TRBV20-1	-	-	CSASLRGEGYTF	TGCAGTGCTAGTCTCAGGGGAGAGGGCTACACCTTC
TRBJ1-2	TRBV30	-	-	CAWSGRLDSGYTF	TGTGCCTGGAGTGGGAGGCTGGATTCTGGCTACACCTTC
TRBJ1-5	TRBV2	-	-	CASSLGQWKGPQHF	TGTGCCAGCAGCCTTGGACAGTGGAAGGGGCCCCAGCATTTT
TRBJ2-3	TRBV12-3/TRBV12-4	-	-	CASRTTDTQYF	TGTGCCAGCAGGACTACAGATACGCAGTATTTT
TRBJ2-2	TRBV5-1	-	-	CASSLAFGAELFF	TGCGCCAGCAGCTTGGCGTTTGGGGCGGAGCTGTTTTTT
TRBJ1-4	TRBV29-1	once	-	CSAGGGRGGQLFF	TGCAGCGCCGGCGGGGGACGAGGTGGACAGCTGTTTTTT
TRBJ1-4	TRBV5-1	-	-	CASSLGYRATNEKLFF	TGCGCCAGCAGCTTGGGTTACAGAGCAACTAATGAAAAACTGTTTTTT
TRBJ1-1	TRBV5-1	few	-	CASSLRAGKGTEAFF	TGCGCCAGCAGCCTTAGGGCAGGGAAAGGAACTGAAGCTTTCTTT
TRBJ1-2	TRBV11-1	-	TRBD1	CASSPRTGDFNGYTF	TGTGCCAGCAGCCCTCGGACAGGAGACTTCAATGGCTACACCTTC
TRBJ2-7	TRBV2	-	-	CASRRDWSYEQYF	TGTGCCAGCCGCCGGGACTGGTCCTACGAGCAGTACTTC
TRBJ1-1	TRBV27	-	TRBD1	CASRLDRANTEAFF	TGTGCCAGCAGATTAGACAGGGCGAACACTGAAGCTTTCTTT
TRBJ1-2	TRBV5-1	-	TRBD1	CASSSIRQGSYFYGYTF	TGCGCCAGCAGCTCGATAAGACAGGGCTCCTACTTCTATGGCTACACCTTC